Included here is one T cell receptor (beta chain) sequence, with context. Its antigen is unknown. Assay used: immunoSEQ multiplex PCR; TCRdb lists only in-frame clones, some missing. The sample yields 95,000 to 150,000 clones, roughly 95% seen once. This sample was included in a study of graft-versus-host responses after intestinal transplantation. Germline CDR1 reads ENHRY; CDR2 reads SYGVKD. V was clipped by 6 bases and J by 4 bases, with 12 bases between them. CDR3 length: 13 amino acids. This sequence was found in a human donor who received an intestinal transplant. The starting material was unstimulated CD8+ T cells sorted from spleen or lymph node cells, obtained before intestinal transplant. The chain couples TRBV10-3 to TRBJ1-1; no reliable D call. The CDR3 loop reads CAISQLGSTEAFF. CDR3 DNA: TGTGCCATCAGCCAACTCGGGTCCACTGAAGCTTTCTTT.